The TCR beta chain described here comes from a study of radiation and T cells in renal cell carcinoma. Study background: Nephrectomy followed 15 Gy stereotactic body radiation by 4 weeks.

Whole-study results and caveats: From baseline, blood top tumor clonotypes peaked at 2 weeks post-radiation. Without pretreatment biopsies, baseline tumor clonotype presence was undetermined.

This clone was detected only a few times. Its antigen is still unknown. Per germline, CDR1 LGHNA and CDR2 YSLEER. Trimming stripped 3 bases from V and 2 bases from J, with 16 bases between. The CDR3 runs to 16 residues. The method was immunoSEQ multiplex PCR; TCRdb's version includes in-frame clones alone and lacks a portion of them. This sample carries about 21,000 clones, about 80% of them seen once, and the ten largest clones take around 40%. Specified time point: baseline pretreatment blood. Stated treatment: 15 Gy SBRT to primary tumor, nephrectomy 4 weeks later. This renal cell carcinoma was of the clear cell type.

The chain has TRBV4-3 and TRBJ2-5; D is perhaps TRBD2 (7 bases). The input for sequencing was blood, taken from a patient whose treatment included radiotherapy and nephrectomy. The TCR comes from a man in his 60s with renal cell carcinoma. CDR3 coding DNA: TGCGCCAGCAGCCAGGGGGCGGGAGTTGGGCAAGAGACCCAGTACTTC. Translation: CASSQGAGVGQETQYF.